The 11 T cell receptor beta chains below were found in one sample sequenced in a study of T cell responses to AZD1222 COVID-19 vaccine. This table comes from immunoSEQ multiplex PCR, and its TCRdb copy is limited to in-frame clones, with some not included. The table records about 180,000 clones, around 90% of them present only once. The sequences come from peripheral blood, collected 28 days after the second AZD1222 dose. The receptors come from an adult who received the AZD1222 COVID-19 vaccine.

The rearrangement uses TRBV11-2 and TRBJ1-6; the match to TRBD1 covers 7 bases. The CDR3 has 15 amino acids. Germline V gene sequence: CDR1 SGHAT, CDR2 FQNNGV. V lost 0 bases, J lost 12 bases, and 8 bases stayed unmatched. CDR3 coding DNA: TGTGCCAGCAGCTTAGAGAGGACCCCAGGGGGACCCCTCCACTTT. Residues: CASSLERTPGGPLHF.

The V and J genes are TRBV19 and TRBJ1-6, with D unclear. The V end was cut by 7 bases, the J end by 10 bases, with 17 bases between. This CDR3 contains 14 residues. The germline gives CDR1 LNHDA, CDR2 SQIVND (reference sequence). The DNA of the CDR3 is TGTGCCAGTATCCCTGGGAGGGCATGGTCACCCCTCCACTTT. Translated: CASIPGRAWSPLHF.

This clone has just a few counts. CDR3 DNA sequence: TGTGCCAGTAGTGGGGAGGGCTCACCCCTCCACTTT. Encoded protein: CASSGEGSPLHF. V usage is TRBV19 and J usage is TRBJ1-6, with no clear D. The CDR3 contains 12 residues. CDR1 is LNHDA and CDR2 is SQIVND in the germline V gene (reference sequence). The V end lost 5 bases, the J end lost 10 bases, and 9 bases lay between the germline ends. Based on the CDR3 plus reference TRBV19 and TRBJ1-6, the full variable domain is DGGITQSPKYLFRKEGQNVTLSCEQNLNHDAMYWYRQDPGQGLRLIYYSQIVNDFQKGDIAEGYSVSREKKESFPLTVTSAQKNPTAFYLCASSGEGSPLHFGNGTRLTVT.

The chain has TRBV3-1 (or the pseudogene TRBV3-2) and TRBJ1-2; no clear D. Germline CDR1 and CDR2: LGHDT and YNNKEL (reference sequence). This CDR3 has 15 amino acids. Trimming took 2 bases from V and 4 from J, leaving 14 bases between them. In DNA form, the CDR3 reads TGTGCCAGCAGCCAAAGCCCAGGAGAGGGCTATGGCTACACCTTC. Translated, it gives CASSQSPGEGYGYTF.

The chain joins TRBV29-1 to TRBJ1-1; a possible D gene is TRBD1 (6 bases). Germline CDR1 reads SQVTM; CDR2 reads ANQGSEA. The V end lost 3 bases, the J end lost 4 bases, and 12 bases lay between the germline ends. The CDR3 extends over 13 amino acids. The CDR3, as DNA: TGCAGCGTTGATCGGGGGGCGGGCACTGAAGCTTTCTTT. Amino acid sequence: CSVDRGAGTEAFF.

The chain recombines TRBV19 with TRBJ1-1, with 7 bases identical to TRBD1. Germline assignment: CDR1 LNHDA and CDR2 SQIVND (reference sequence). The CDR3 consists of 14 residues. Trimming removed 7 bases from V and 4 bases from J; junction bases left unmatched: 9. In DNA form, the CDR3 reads TGTGCCAGTACCCCAGACAGGGAGGTCACTGAAGCTTTCTTT. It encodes CASTPDREVTEAFF.

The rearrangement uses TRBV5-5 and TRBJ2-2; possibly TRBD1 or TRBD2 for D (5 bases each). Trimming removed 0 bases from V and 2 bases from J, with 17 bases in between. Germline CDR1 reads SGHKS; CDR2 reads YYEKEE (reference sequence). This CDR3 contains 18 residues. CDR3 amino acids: CASSLEQPLGVNTGELFF. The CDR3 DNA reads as TGTGCCAGCAGCTTGGAACAGCCCCTGGGGGTTAACACCGGGGAGCTGTTTTTT.

The CDR3 nucleotides read TGCGCCAGCAGCCAACCGACAGGGGGCACTGAAGCTTTCTTT. Its protein product is CASSQPTGGTEAFF. V is TRBV4-1 and J is TRBJ1-1; 9 bases are a match to TRBD1. The trim removed 2 bases at V and 4 bases at J, leaving 2 bases unmatched. The CDR3 runs to 14 residues. Germline CDR1 is MGHRA and CDR2 is YSYEKL.

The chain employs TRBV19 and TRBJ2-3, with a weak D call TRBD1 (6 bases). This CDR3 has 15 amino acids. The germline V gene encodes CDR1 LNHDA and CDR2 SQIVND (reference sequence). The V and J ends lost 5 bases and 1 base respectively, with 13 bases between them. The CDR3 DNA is TGTGCCAGTAGTTTTATCAGGGGTCGCACAGATACGCAGTATTTT. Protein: CASSFIRGRTDTQYF. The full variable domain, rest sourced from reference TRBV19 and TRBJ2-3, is DGGITQSPKYLFRKEGQNVTLSCEQNLNHDAMYWYRQDPGQGLRLIYYSQIVNDFQKGDIAEGYSVSREKKESFPLTVTSAQKNPTAFYLCASSFIRGRTDTQYFGPGTRLTVL.

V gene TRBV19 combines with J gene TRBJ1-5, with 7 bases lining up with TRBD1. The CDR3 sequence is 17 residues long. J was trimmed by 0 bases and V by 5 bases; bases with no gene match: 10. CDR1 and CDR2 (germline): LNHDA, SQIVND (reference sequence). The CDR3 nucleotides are TGTGCCAGTAGTGAGGGGCGGACAGGTTTTAGCAATCAGCCCCAGCATTTT. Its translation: CASSEGRTGFSNQPQHF. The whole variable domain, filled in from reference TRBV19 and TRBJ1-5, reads DGGITQSPKYLFRKEGQNVTLSCEQNLNHDAMYWYRQDPGQGLRLIYYSQIVNDFQKGDIAEGYSVSREKKESFPLTVTSAQKNPTAFYLCASSEGRTGFSNQPQHFGDGTRLSIL.

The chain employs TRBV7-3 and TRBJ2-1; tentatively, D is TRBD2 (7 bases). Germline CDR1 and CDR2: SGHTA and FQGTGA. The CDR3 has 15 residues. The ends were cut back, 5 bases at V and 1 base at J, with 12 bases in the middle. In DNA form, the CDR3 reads TGTGCCAGCAGCCCACGGGGGGCGTCCTACAATGAGCAGTTCTTC. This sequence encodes CASSPRGASYNEQFF.